This TCR beta chain was identified during a study of blood T cells in healthy people across ages. Study results and caveats: Researchers deemed the diversity estimates from one million T cells underestimates.

With a J-beta primer mix and a sample-barcoded 5' primer, a second PCR ran about 6 to 11 cycles. Each CDR3 protein is one row after TCRdb ran MiXCR on the 5' RACE reads. Among approximately 2,000,000 distinct CDR3 sequences listed, about two fifths were seen once. V shed 3 bases and J shed 4 bases, with 10 bases lying between them. In germline, CDR1 is MNHEY, CDR2 SMNVEV (reference sequence). The CDR3 runs 14 residues. This clonotype has just a few counts. The antigen remains unidentified. The sequenced sample was blood. This TCR was sampled from a human donor in good health. The chain is built from TRBV27 and TRBJ1-5; D is uncertain. CDR3 DNA: TGTGCCAGCAGTTTCGGACCTTTTAATCAGCCCCAGCATTTT. Translating it yields CASSFGPFNQPQHF.